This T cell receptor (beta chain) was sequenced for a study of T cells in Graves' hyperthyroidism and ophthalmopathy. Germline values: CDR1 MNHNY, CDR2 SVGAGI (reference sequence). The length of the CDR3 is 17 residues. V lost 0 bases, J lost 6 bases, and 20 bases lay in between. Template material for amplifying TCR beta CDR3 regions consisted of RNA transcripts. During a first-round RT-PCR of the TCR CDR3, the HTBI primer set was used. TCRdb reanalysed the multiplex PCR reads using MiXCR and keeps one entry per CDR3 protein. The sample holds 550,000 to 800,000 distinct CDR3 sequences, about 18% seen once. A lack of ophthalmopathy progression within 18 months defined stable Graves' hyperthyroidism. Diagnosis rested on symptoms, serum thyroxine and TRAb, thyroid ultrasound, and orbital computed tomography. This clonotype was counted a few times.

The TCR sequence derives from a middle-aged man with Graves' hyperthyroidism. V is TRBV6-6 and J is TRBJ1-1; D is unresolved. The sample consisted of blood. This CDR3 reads CASSYSHSGYLSSEAFF. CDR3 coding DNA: TGTGCCAGCAGTTACTCGCATTCCGGCTATTTATCGTCTGAAGCTTTCTTT.